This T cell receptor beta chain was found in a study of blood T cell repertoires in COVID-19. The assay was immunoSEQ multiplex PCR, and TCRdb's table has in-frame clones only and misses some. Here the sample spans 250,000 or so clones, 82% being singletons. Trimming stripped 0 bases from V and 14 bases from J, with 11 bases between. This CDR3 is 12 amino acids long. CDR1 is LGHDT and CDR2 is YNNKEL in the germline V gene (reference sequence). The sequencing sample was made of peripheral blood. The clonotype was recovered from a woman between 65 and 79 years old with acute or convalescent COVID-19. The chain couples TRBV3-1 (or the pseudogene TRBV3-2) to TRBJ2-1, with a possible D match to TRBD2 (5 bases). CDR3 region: CASSQDPGKEFF. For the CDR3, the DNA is TGTGCCAGCAGCCAAGATCCGGGAAAGGAGTTCTTC.